The TCR beta chain described here comes from a study of graft-versus-host responses after intestinal transplantation. Only in-frame clones appear in the TCRdb table, and some are missing; sequencing was by immunoSEQ multiplex PCR. This sample has 55,000 to 70,000 clones, with about 93% found just once. The V gene's germline CDR1 is MNHNS and CDR2 SASEGT. The ends were cut back, 9 bases at V and 12 bases at J, with 21 bases in the middle. This CDR3 region has 13 residues. The sequence derives from a human patient who received an intestinal transplant, so some T cells may come from the graft donor. The specimen comprised PBMCs, sampled about 120 days after intestinal transplantation. The chain couples TRBV6-1 to TRBJ2-1; possible D gene TRBD2, 6 bases. CDR3 DNA sequence: TGTGCCAGTTTGGCGGGACCTGCCCGGTCGCAGTTCTTC. It translates to CASLAGPARSQFF.